This entry is about one T cell receptor (beta chain). It lacks a known antigen. Base-call qualities are not available, and no considerably larger clone is one nucleotide away. The data were taken from a study of a mutant IDH1 vaccine in newly diagnosed glioma (dated by TCRdb to the early 2020s). As for the study more broadly: Vaccination was initiated 4-6 weeks after radiotherapy alone, or concurrently with temozolomide cycles in the chemotherapy-containing groups. Of the 25 to 40 treated patients, roughly 60% were male and approximately 38% were female, and the mean age was 40.4 years. Before enrollment, patients had received standard therapy of radiotherapy alone, temozolomide alone, or radiochemotherapy with temozolomide; most received the combination. The week-35 safety follow-up was designated visit V12, and the week-47 end of study was designated visit V13. Peripheral blood was collected at six visits: V03 (baseline), V05, V07, V10, V12 and V13. For exploratory analyses, around 26 treated patients had longitudinal TCRB deep sequencing done wherever samples were available. The research as a whole found: Immune responses induced by the vaccine were seen in 90% to 95% of patients across multiple MHC alleles. PBMC samples for TCRB deep sequencing were selected based on availability. No apparent relationship was observed between pseudoprogression and alterations in the top peripheral T cell clonotypes detected by TCRB sequencing. The authors stated that sample limitations prevented analyses of patient blood samples from being reproduced.

Libraries were made using the immunoSEQ multiplex PCR assay. The hsTCRB Kit was used according to the manufacturer's protocol to amplify rearranged TCR beta chain sequences. TCRB libraries were sequenced on an Illumina MiSeq. In the original analysis: The kit vendor's proprietary platform handled demultiplexing, trimming and gene mapping. TCRdb mirrors the immuneACCESS table, restricted to in-frame sequences. Some clones are absent from its copies; in checked studies, under half trace to an unresolved V gene, and the reason for the others is unknown. V and J calls and clone size are those listed in that table; D and trimming were worked out from the DNA. The sample table shows 70,000 or so clones, and approximately 86% are seen once. Of the sample, 1.5% to 2% is held by the ten largest clones. Explained via the paper, the time point label denotes: week 35, safety follow-up. A 20-mer mutant IDH1 peptide at 300 micrograms in Montanide made up each vaccine dose, which was injected subcutaneously together with topical imiquimod. Patients received eight vaccinations in weeks 1, 3, 5, 7, 11, 15, 19 and 23, corresponding to visits V03 through V10. All donors had newly diagnosed IDH1-mutant astrocytomas of WHO grade 3 or 4 that showed loss of nuclear ATRX. The samples were drawn from NOA16, a multicentre, single-arm, open-label phase I trial in Germany that tested a mutant IDH1 peptide vaccine in humans for the first time. The DNeasy Blood and Tissue Kit was used to extract genomic DNA from EDTA blood for TCRB sequencing.

Per the germline V gene, SNHLY is the CDR1 and FYNNEI is the CDR2. Including cysteine and phenylalanine, the CDR3 has 14 amino acids. Only the CDR3 DNA stays, 42 bases, in frame from base 1. The junction shows trimming of 7 bases on V and 4 bases on J, plus 16 bases between the germline ends. The sequence came from a man younger than 45 with glioma. The chain is assembled from TRBV2 and TRBJ2-5, with the D segment identity uncertain. Sequenced material: PBMCs, taken from a glioma patient whose treatment included an IDH1 peptide vaccine. The DNA sequence is given as TGTGCCAGCAACGACCTTTCCCCGATAGAGACCCAGTACTTC. The encoded protein is CASNDLSPIETQYF.